This T cell receptor beta chain was captured by sequencing in a study of OX40 agonist ivuxolimab in advanced cancers. Repertoires were generated with immunoSEQ multiplex PCR, while TCRdb's copy carries only in-frame clones and drops some. The repertoire holds about 80,000 clones, with 70% to 90% as singletons. The V end lost 10 bases, the J end lost 8 bases, and 17 bases lay between the germline ends. This CDR3 spans 12 amino acids. Germline V CDR1 and CDR2: LNHDA, SQIVND (reference sequence). The sample consisted of CD4+ or CD8+ T cells sorted from blood, taken in a trial of the OX40 agonist ivuxolimab. The chain carries TRBV19 and TRBJ1-2; D not resolved. The origin of this receptor is an adult with an advanced solid tumor such as melanoma, head and neck, liver or kidney cancer. CDR3 sequence reads: CATTTEQRGYTF. CDR3 nucleotide sequence: TGTGCCACCACCACAGAGCAGCGGGGCTACACCTTC.